A selection of T cell receptor beta chains follows, all from one sample in a study of T cell repertoires in cytomegalovirus infection. MiXCR, run by TCRdb on the reads, gives a single entry per CDR3 protein. The table has roughly 630,000 distinct CDR3 sequences, 20% to 25% seen once. Sequenced material: CD8+ T cells from PBMCs. All receptors come from a human donor in good health (CMV status not recorded). Some clones in this sample may be carry-over from other donors' samples. CDR3s include the opening cysteine and the closing phenylalanine or tryptophan. A D gene is named only where the DNA matches it firmly. Where a row states a size, it is once, few, many or the class of an expanded clone; other rows omit it.

clone_size: few
j_call: TRBJ2-3
d_call: TRBD2
v_call: TRBV29-1
cdr3_nt: TGCAGCGTTGTGGGGACGGGGGGAACAGATACGCAGTATTTT
cdr3_aa: CSVVGTGGTDTQYF

clone_size: many
j_call: TRBJ2-3
d_call: TRBD1
v_call: TRBV28
cdr3_nt: TGTGCCAGCAGTTTACCCGGGACAGGGCAACGCACAGATACGCAGTATTTT
cdr3_aa: CASSLPGTGQRTDTQYF

clone_size: -
j_call: TRBJ1-5
d_call: -
v_call: TRBV6-1
cdr3_nt: TGTGCCAGCAGTGCAGCGACAGGTTTTTACAATCAGCCCCAGCATTTT
cdr3_aa: CASSAATGFYNQPQHF

clone_size: -
j_call: TRBJ2-5
d_call: TRBD2
v_call: TRBV12-3/TRBV12-4
cdr3_nt: TGTGCCAGCACCCTAGCGGGGTGGGAGACCCAGTACTTC
cdr3_aa: CASTLAGWETQYF

clone_size: -
j_call: TRBJ2-2
d_call: -
v_call: TRBV28
cdr3_nt: TGTGCCAGCAGTTTCCTGGGTAGTATATACACCGGGGAGCTGTTTTTT
cdr3_aa: CASSFLGSIYTGELFF

clone_size: -
j_call: TRBJ1-4
d_call: TRBD1
v_call: TRBV29-1
cdr3_nt: TGCAGCGTTTTGACAGGGGGTGAAAAACTGTTTTTT
cdr3_aa: CSVLTGGEKLFF

clone_size: many
j_call: TRBJ2-1
d_call: -
v_call: TRBV6-2/TRBV6-3
cdr3_nt: TGTGCCAGCAGTTACCCTGGGACGGAAGACAATGAGCAGTTCTTC
cdr3_aa: CASSYPGTEDNEQFF

clone_size: few
j_call: TRBJ2-4
d_call: TRBD2
v_call: TRBV11-2
cdr3_nt: TGTGCCAGCAGCTTAGGGGCTAGCGGGGGCCCAGGCAAAAACATTCAGTACTTC
cdr3_aa: CASSLGASGGPGKNIQYF

clone_size: few
j_call: TRBJ2-1
d_call: -
v_call: TRBV5-1
cdr3_nt: TGCGCCAGCAGCGCTCCTTCCGCAGGGATATACAATGAGCAGTTCTTC
cdr3_aa: CASSAPSAGIYNEQFF

clone_size: many
j_call: TRBJ1-2
d_call: TRBD1
v_call: TRBV2
cdr3_nt: TGTGCCAGCAGGCGGGACAGGGCGGATGGCTACACCTTC
cdr3_aa: CASRRDRADGYTF

clone_size: many
j_call: TRBJ2-4
d_call: -
v_call: TRBV12-3/TRBV12-4
cdr3_nt: TGTGCCAGCAGTTTAGCCTTAGGAGTAGCCAAAAACATTCAGTACTTC
cdr3_aa: CASSLALGVAKNIQYF

clone_size: -
j_call: TRBJ1-1
d_call: TRBD1
v_call: TRBV25-1
cdr3_nt: TGTGCCAGCAGTGGACAGGGCAGTCACCTCATGAACACTGAAGCTTTCTTT
cdr3_aa: CASSGQGSHLMNTEAFF

clone_size: many
j_call: TRBJ2-3
d_call: -
v_call: TRBV7-2
cdr3_nt: TGTGCCAGCAGGACATTGAGCTCCACAGATACGCAGTATTTT
cdr3_aa: CASRTLSSTDTQYF

clone_size: -
j_call: TRBJ2-2
d_call: -
v_call: TRBV12-3/TRBV12-4
cdr3_nt: TGTGCCAGCAGCCCCGTGGTCGGGGAGCTGTTTTTT
cdr3_aa: CASSPVVGELFF

clone_size: -
j_call: TRBJ1-2
d_call: -
v_call: TRBV19
cdr3_nt: TGTGCCAGTAGCACCCAAGACAGCGACTATGGCTACACCTTC
cdr3_aa: CASSTQDSDYGYTF

clone_size: -
j_call: TRBJ2-3
d_call: TRBD2
v_call: TRBV4-1
cdr3_nt: TGCGCCAGCAGCCAAGATCTGCTAGCGGGGGCTACAGATACGCAGTATTTT
cdr3_aa: CASSQDLLAGATDTQYF

clone_size: many
j_call: TRBJ2-1
d_call: -
v_call: TRBV12-3/TRBV12-4
cdr3_nt: TGTGCCAGCAGTCCCTCGCGGCGGAATGAGGAGCAGTTCTTC
cdr3_aa: CASSPSRRNEEQFF

clone_size: few
j_call: TRBJ1-5
d_call: -
v_call: TRBV28
cdr3_nt: TGTGCCAGCAGTTTACTCCCGGGACGGGGGAGAGGCAATCAGCCCCAGCATTTT
cdr3_aa: CASSLLPGRGRGNQPQHF

clone_size: many
j_call: TRBJ2-1
d_call: -
v_call: TRBV7-9
cdr3_nt: TGTGCCAGCAGCTGGGACAATGAGCAGTTCTTC
cdr3_aa: CASSWDNEQFF

clone_size: few
j_call: TRBJ2-2
d_call: -
v_call: TRBV6-5
cdr3_nt: TGTGCCAGCAGTTCCTCTCCGGCGGTGGGAACCGGGGAGCTGTTTTTT
cdr3_aa: CASSSSPAVGTGELFF

clone_size: -
j_call: TRBJ1-1
d_call: TRBD1
v_call: TRBV5-1
cdr3_nt: TGCGCCAGCCGCGGGACAGTTCCCTCGGAGGCTTTCTTT
cdr3_aa: CASRGTVPSEAFF

clone_size: few
j_call: TRBJ1-1
d_call: -
v_call: TRBV5-1
cdr3_nt: TGCGCCAGCAACTCGAACACTGAAGCTTTCTTT
cdr3_aa: CASNSNTEAFF

clone_size: -
j_call: TRBJ2-1
d_call: -
v_call: TRBV19
cdr3_nt: TGTGCCAGTAGTATTTATGACTCTACCTACAATGAGCAGTTCTTC
cdr3_aa: CASSIYDSTYNEQFF

clone_size: few
j_call: TRBJ1-1
d_call: TRBD1
v_call: TRBV10-3
cdr3_nt: TGTGCCATCAGTGACCCGACAGGGATTACTGAAGCTTTCTTT
cdr3_aa: CAISDPTGITEAFF

clone_size: few
j_call: TRBJ2-5
d_call: -
v_call: TRBV3-1
cdr3_nt: TGTGCCAGCAGCCAAGAAATCGGGGAGGAGACCCAGTACTTC
cdr3_aa: CASSQEIGEETQYF

clone_size: few
j_call: TRBJ2-1
d_call: -
v_call: TRBV2
cdr3_nt: TGTGCCAGCAGTGAATTGGGATACAATGAGCAGTTCTTC
cdr3_aa: CASSELGYNEQFF

clone_size: many
j_call: TRBJ2-4
d_call: TRBD1
v_call: TRBV12-3/TRBV12-4
cdr3_nt: TGTGCCAGCAGTTTGGGGACAGGACTTAACTTAGCCAAAAACATTCAGTACTTC
cdr3_aa: CASSLGTGLNLAKNIQYF

clone_size: many
j_call: TRBJ1-1
d_call: -
v_call: TRBV7-9
cdr3_nt: TGTGCCAGCAGCTCGCAGGGTCGGGTTGAAGCTTTCTTT
cdr3_aa: CASSSQGRVEAFF

clone_size: few
j_call: TRBJ2-7
d_call: -
v_call: TRBV29-1
cdr3_nt: TGCAGCGTGATGACAGATTCCTACGAGCAGTACTTC
cdr3_aa: CSVMTDSYEQYF

clone_size: once
j_call: TRBJ2-1
d_call: -
v_call: TRBV28
cdr3_nt: TGTGCCAGCAGTTCGCCGGGATCTGGCGATGAGCAGTTCTTC
cdr3_aa: CASSSPGSGDEQFF

clone_size: many
j_call: TRBJ1-2
d_call: -
v_call: TRBV7-8
cdr3_nt: TGTGCCAGCAGCCAGTTCCCCTCGACAACCAACTATGGCTACACCTTC
cdr3_aa: CASSQFPSTTNYGYTF

clone_size: -
j_call: TRBJ2-3
d_call: TRBD2
v_call: TRBV20-1
cdr3_nt: TGCAGTGCGGCCGGGACTACCCTTTTTACTAGCACAGATACGCAGTATTTT
cdr3_aa: CSAAGTTLFTSTDTQYF

clone_size: many
j_call: TRBJ1-1
d_call: -
v_call: TRBV5-6
cdr3_nt: TGTGCCAGCAGTGGGACATCCATGAACACTGAAGCTTTCTTT
cdr3_aa: CASSGTSMNTEAFF

clone_size: -
j_call: TRBJ2-2
d_call: TRBD2
v_call: TRBV12-3/TRBV12-4
cdr3_nt: TGTGCCAGCAGTTTTATAAAGGGACTAGCATTGGAAACCGGGGAGCTGTTTTTT
cdr3_aa: CASSFIKGLALETGELFF

clone_size: -
j_call: TRBJ2-2
d_call: -
v_call: TRBV28
cdr3_nt: TGTGCCAGCAGTTTCCAGGCACAAACCCTTAAAGGGAGAGGGGAGCTGTTTTTT
cdr3_aa: CASSFQAQTLKGRGELFF

clone_size: -
j_call: TRBJ2-1
d_call: TRBD2
v_call: TRBV5-1
cdr3_nt: TGCGCCAGCAACCCAGGACTAGCGGGCGTCCCAGGCGATGAGCAGTTCTTC
cdr3_aa: CASNPGLAGVPGDEQFF

clone_size: few
j_call: TRBJ1-1
d_call: -
v_call: TRBV6-2/TRBV6-3
cdr3_nt: TGTGCCAGCAGTTCTATCCAAAACACTGAAGCTTTCTTT
cdr3_aa: CASSSIQNTEAFF

clone_size: -
j_call: TRBJ1-2
d_call: TRBD1
v_call: TRBV5-1
cdr3_nt: TGCGCCAGCAGCGGATACTCGGACAGGGGGCTGATCTATGGCTACACCTTC
cdr3_aa: CASSGYSDRGLIYGYTF

clone_size: many
j_call: TRBJ2-5
d_call: -
v_call: TRBV4-1
cdr3_nt: TGCGCCAGCAGCCAAGAAACAGGAGGCATTAATGGGGAGACCCAGTACTTC
cdr3_aa: CASSQETGGINGETQYF

clone_size: many
j_call: TRBJ2-5
d_call: -
v_call: TRBV7-8
cdr3_nt: TGTGCCAGCAGCTGGTACAACCCGAAAGAGACCCAGTACTTC
cdr3_aa: CASSWYNPKETQYF

clone_size: -
j_call: TRBJ2-3
d_call: TRBD2
v_call: TRBV5-4
cdr3_nt: TGTGCCAGCAGGTTGGGACTACCGGTAACAGATACGCAGTATTTT
cdr3_aa: CASRLGLPVTDTQYF

clone_size: many
j_call: TRBJ2-5
d_call: TRBD2
v_call: TRBV7-2
cdr3_nt: TGTGCCAGCAGCTTAGCGCCCTTGCAGTCCCCCCCTCCAATCGGCGGGGGGGCCGCCGAGACCCAGTACTTC
cdr3_aa: CASSLAPLQSPPPIGGGAAETQYF

clone_size: few
j_call: TRBJ2-1
d_call: TRBD2
v_call: TRBV7-9
cdr3_nt: TGTGCCAGCAGCTTTTTATCACTAGCGGGGAGTTACAATGAGCAGTTCTTC
cdr3_aa: CASSFLSLAGSYNEQFF

clone_size: -
j_call: TRBJ1-4
d_call: -
v_call: TRBV7-9
cdr3_nt: TGTGCCAGCAGCCCCGGCAGGGAAGTGGAAAAACTGTTTTTT
cdr3_aa: CASSPGREVEKLFF

clone_size: -
j_call: TRBJ1-5
d_call: -
v_call: TRBV28
cdr3_nt: TGTGCCAGCAGTTTACCCAAGCCCCCGAGGTTAGGTCAGCCCCAGCATTTT
cdr3_aa: CASSLPKPPRLGQPQHF

clone_size: few
j_call: TRBJ2-5
d_call: TRBD2
v_call: TRBV7-8
cdr3_nt: TGTGCCAGCAGCTTAGATCGGACTAGCGGGGAAGAGACCCAGTACTTC
cdr3_aa: CASSLDRTSGEETQYF